This paragraph covers one T cell receptor beta chain sequence. The entry originates in a study of blood T cell repertoires in COVID-19. Sequenced by immunoSEQ multiplex PCR; TCRdb stores in-frame clones only, minus some. The table lists 170,000 or so clones, just over 85% of them singletons. In assigning cohorts, the study relied on participant-reported clinical history. All recovered Cohort 3 donors got two negative PCRs, got clearance, or saw symptom resolution. This CDR3 region has 14 residues. CDR1 is MNHEY, CDR2 SMNVEV, per germline (reference sequence). Trimming removed 3 bases from V and 1 base from J, with 9 bases in between.

The clonotype comes from a woman younger than 30 who had recovered from COVID-19. The chain joins TRBV27 to TRBJ1-1; no reliable D call. The sequenced material came from PBMCs or T cells enriched from blood (not recorded which). The CDR3 DNA reads as TGTGCCAGCAGTTTTCGGGGTGGGAACACTGAAGCTTTCTTT. Its protein product is CASSFRGGNTEAFF.